A single sample gave rise to the 32 T cell receptor beta chains below, sequenced in a study of patients and donors after allogeneic stem cell transplantation. TCRdb re-called the RT-PCR reads through MiXCR, storing one row per CDR3 protein. The data show 400,000 to 450,000 distinct CDR3 sequences, with roughly 17% seen just once and roughly 7% held by the top ten. Sequencing was performed on blood, either unsorted or a sorted T cell fraction (not recorded which). The origin of the receptors is a human donor who was either an allogeneic HSCT recipient or a stem cell or donor lymphocyte infusion donor (not recorded which). It is not recorded whose cells these are; they may come from a transplant donor.

This clonotype was detected a few times. The CDR3 DNA is TGTGCCAGCAGCCCTGCCCTTACCTGGACTAGCGGGAGCTCCTACGAGCAGTACTTC. Translating it yields CASSPALTWTSGSSYEQYF. The chain couples TRBV7-3 to TRBJ2-7; 13 bases are shared with TRBD2. Germline CDR1 reads SGHTA; CDR2 reads FQGTGA. The CDR3 totals 19 residues. With 5 bases clipped from V and 0 bases from J, the junction kept 13 bases outside the gene matches.

This chain links TRBV21-1 with TRBJ2-7. TRBV21-1 is listed as a pseudogene. This CDR3 has 15 residues. The CDR3 nucleotides read TGTGCCAGCAGCAAACGGTCAGGCGTCACCTACGAGCAGTACTTC. This sequence encodes CASSKRSGVTYEQYF.

A few counts support this clonotype. The chain has TRBV2 and TRBJ1-5, with D perhaps matching TRBD1 (5 bases). There are 15 residues in the CDR3. Trimming shortened V by 2 bases and J by 6 bases, and 14 bases separated the two germline ends. The V gene's germline CDR1 is SNHLY and CDR2 FYNNEI. CDR3 in amino acids: CASSESRGGAQPQHF. In nucleotides, the CDR3 is TGTGCCAGCAGTGAATCCCGGGGGGGTGCTCAGCCCCAGCATTTT.

Only a few counts were recorded for this clonotype. The genes are TRBV18 and TRBJ2-5; D remains unclear. V gave up 2 bases and J gave up 2 bases, with 6 bases separating them. The CDR3 totals 13 residues. CDR1 and CDR2 (germline): KGHSH, LQKENI. The CDR3 DNA reads as TGTGCCAGCTCACCAACCCTACAAGAGACCCAGTACTTC. Its protein is CASSPTLQETQYF.

The rearrangement links TRBV12-3 or TRBV12-4 to TRBJ2-1, with D perhaps matching TRBD2 (6 bases). V was clipped by 5 bases and J by 4 bases, with 21 bases between them. The CDR3 runs 17 residues. The CDR3 nucleotides are TGTGCCAGCAGTCCCCTGTTTCGCTTTGGGGGGTACAATGAGCAGTTCTTC. Translated: CASSPLFRFGGYNEQFF.

This chain joins TRBV10-2 and TRBJ2-1; 10 bases are shared with TRBD2. Germline V gives CDR1 WSHSY, CDR2 SAAADI. J gave up 8 bases and V 2 bases, and 6 bases lay outside the gene matches. CDR3 length: 15 residues. The chain's CDR3 is CASSESGGAWDEQFF. The CDR3 coding sequence is TGCGCCAGCAGTGAGAGCGGGGGGGCCTGGGATGAGCAGTTCTTC.

This clonotype was counted at least ten times. The rearrangement joins TRBV12-3 or TRBV12-4 to TRBJ1-1; perhaps TRBD1 as D (5 bases). Trimming pared 6 bases from V and 0 bases from J, leaving 23 bases between. This CDR3 spans 18 amino acids. CDR3 nucleotides: TGTGCCAGCAGCCTACGAGGGTCTCTGGGGCCGCTGAACACTGAAGCTTTCTTT. The encoded protein is CASSLRGSLGPLNTEAFF.

Here the CDR3 DNA reads TGTGCCAGCAGTCAGACTAGCGGGGAGCTCACAGATACGCAGTATTTT. It codes for CASSQTSGELTDTQYF. This chain uses TRBV6-2 or TRBV6-3 with TRBJ2-3, with 11 bases fitting TRBD2. This CDR3 is 16 amino acids long. Losses at the gene ends were 5 bases for V and 2 bases for J; bases not matched to a gene: 6. CDR1 and CDR2 from the germline V gene are MNHEY and SVGEGT.

The rearrangement joins TRBV12-3 or TRBV12-4 to TRBJ1-5; D call uncertain. This CDR3 is 14 amino acids long. V gave up 7 bases and J gave up 6 bases, with 16 bases separating them. Written as DNA, the CDR3 is TGTGCCAGCAACCTGTCCGGTGGTAGTCAGCCCCAGCATTTT. Its translation is CASNLSGGSQPQHF.

The rearrangement links TRBV12-3 or TRBV12-4 to TRBJ1-1; D gene ambiguous. V gave up 3 bases and J gave up 11 bases, with 10 bases separating them. CDR3 length equals 11 residues. The CDR3 coding sequence is TGTGCCAGCAGTTTTGTGGGGTCGGCTTTCTTT. It translates to CASSFVGSAFF.

CDR3 protein: CASSGDIRTYEQYF. The DNA for the CDR3 is TGTGCCAGCAGCGGGGACATCCGTACCTACGAGCAGTACTTC. The rearrangement joins TRBV2 to TRBJ2-7; maybe TRBD1 (6 bases). V was cut by 6 bases and J by 2 bases, with 14 bases left in between. In germline, CDR1 is SNHLY, CDR2 FYNNEI. This CDR3 comprises 14 residues. Based on the CDR3 plus reference TRBV2 and TRBJ2-7, the full variable domain is EPEVTQTPSHQVTQMGQEVILRCVPISNHLYFYWYRQILGQKVEFLVSFYNNEISEKSEIFDDQFSVERPDGSNFTLKIRSTKLEDSAMYFCASSGDIRTYEQYFGPGTRLTVT.

This clonotype occurred a few times. The rearrangement links TRBV18 to TRBJ2-3; the D is unclear. Germline CDR1 reads KGHSH; CDR2 reads LQKENI. The germline V and J ends were trimmed by 1 base and 0 bases, with 5 bases remaining between them. CDR3 length equals 14 residues. CDR3 region: CASSPLRSTDTQYF. In DNA form, the CDR3 reads TGTGCCAGCTCACCACTCAGGAGCACAGATACGCAGTATTTT.

This clonotype has only a few counts. The chain joins TRBV9 to TRBJ1-3; TRBD1 matches 11 bases. After removal of 3 bases from V and 3 bases from J, the junction contained 5 bases not matched to a gene. The CDR3 covers 16 residues. Germline CDR1 SGDLS, CDR2 YYNGEE. Here the CDR3 reads CASSAAGTGGGNTIYF. CDR3 bases: TGTGCCAGCAGCGCCGCCGGGACAGGGGGTGGAAACACCATATATTTT.

This clonotype has only a few counts. The chain joins TRBV6-1 to TRBJ2-1; 10 nucleotides align to TRBD2. Germline trimming cut 6 bases from V and 7 bases from J; bases unmatched to any gene: 9. This CDR3 is 15 amino acids long. The germline V gene has CDR1 MNHNS and CDR2 SASEGT. CDR3 DNA sequence: TGTGCCAGCAGCCGAAAGGGACTAGCGTGGAATGAGCAGTTCTTC. Residues: CASSRKGLAWNEQFF.

This clonotype was detected only a few times. This chain uses TRBV7-9 with TRBJ1-2, with 7 bases aligning to TRBD1. The germline V gene encodes CDR1 SEHNR and CDR2 FQNEAQ (reference sequence). The CDR3 has 15 amino acids. Trimming cost V 1 base and J 2 bases; bases outside gene matches: 4. For the CDR3, the DNA is TGTGCCAGCAGCTTAGACGGGACAGCCAACTATGGCTACACCTTC. It specifies CASSLDGTANYGYTF.

This clonotype has just a few counts. The chain recombines TRBV11-1 with TRBJ2-7; D remains ambiguous. V shed 5 bases and J shed 4 bases, with 21 bases lying between them. CDR3 length: 16 amino acids. Germline lookup yields CDR1 SGHAT and CDR2 FQDESV (reference sequence). The CDR3 DNA follows: TGTGCCAGCAGCCAATCCTCCGGACCCATCGGGTACGAGCAGTACTTC. Translation: CASSQSSGPIGYEQYF.

The chain employs TRBV5-1 and TRBJ2-1, with D unclear. This CDR3 has 17 amino acids. Germline V gene sequence: CDR1 SGHRS, CDR2 YFSETQ. V lost 3 bases and J lost 0, with 16 bases in between. CDR3 nucleotides: TGCGCCAGCAGCTGGCCCTCGACTGCCCTCTCCTACAATGAGCAGTTCTTC. It translates to CASSWPSTALSYNEQFF.

This clonotype was observed a handful of times. This chain links TRBV9 with TRBJ2-1; no definite D call. Trimming removed 2 bases at V and 1 base at J, with 7 bases between. CDR3 length: 14 residues. Germline lookup yields CDR1 SGDLS and CDR2 YYNGEE. The DNA of the CDR3 is TGTGCCAGCAGCGTCGAGTTATCCTACAATGAGCAGTTCTTC. Its protein is CASSVELSYNEQFF.

The V and J genes are TRBV7-2 and TRBJ2-7; 7 bases agree with TRBD2. Trimming cost V 2 bases and J 7 bases; bases outside gene matches: 2. The CDR3 loop spans 12 amino acids. The germline V gene has CDR1 SGHTA and CDR2 FQGNSA. The CDR3 DNA follows: TGTGCCAGCAGCTTAAGAGCGGGGGAGCAGTACTTC. Protein: CASSLRAGEQYF.

The chain is built from TRBV9 and TRBJ2-3; 12 nucleotides align to TRBD2. This CDR3 spans 17 amino acids. Germline trimming cut 4 bases from V and 0 bases from J; bases unmatched to any gene: 6. The germline V gene encodes CDR1 SGDLS and CDR2 YYNGEE. CDR3 coding DNA: TGTGCCAGCAGCACCCACGGACTAGCGGGAAGCACAGATACGCAGTATTTT. Residues: CASSTHGLAGSTDTQYF. The whole variable domain, filled in from reference TRBV9 and TRBJ2-3, reads DSGVTQTPKHLITATGQRVTLRCSPRSGDLSVYWYQQSLDQGLQFLIQYYNGEERAKGNILERFSAQQFPDLHSELNLSSLELGDSALYFCASSTHGLAGSTDTQYFGPGTRLTVL.

This clonotype was detected ten times or more. The chain uses TRBV6-5 and TRBJ1-5; 8 positions agree with TRBD1. The germline V gene has CDR1 MNHEY and CDR2 SVGAGI. The V gene end was trimmed by 3 bases and the J gene end by 2 bases; junction bases not matched to a gene: 3. This CDR3 comprises 15 residues. The DNA of the CDR3 is TGTGCCAGCAGTTATGGACAGGGTGGCAATCAGCCCCAGCATTTT. It encodes CASSYGQGGNQPQHF.

This clonotype has just a few counts. The junction shows a germline mismatch at one end, possibly a read error. The V call is TRBV7-7, the J call TRBJ1-4; 7 nucleotides align to TRBD1. The CDR3 covers 15 residues. Germline V lookup: CDR1 SSHAT, CDR2 FNYEAQ (reference sequence). As DNA, the CDR3 is TGTGCTAGCAGGACCCAGGGGGACGGAAGGGAAAAACTGTTTTTT. Its protein is CASRTQGDGREKLFF.

V is TRBV11-2 and J is TRBJ2-1, with TRBD2 identical over 10 bases. Germline V gives CDR1 SGHAT, CDR2 FQNNGV. V shed 4 bases, J shed 1 base, and the junction held 10 bases outside the gene matches. The CDR3 runs 18 residues. The CDR3 protein is CASSYPGLARRSYNEQFF. CDR3 coding DNA: TGTGCCAGCAGCTATCCGGGACTAGCGAGGAGGTCCTACAATGAGCAGTTCTTC.

This clonotype was found a few times. The chain uses TRBV15 and TRBJ2-2, with a tentative D call TRBD1 (5 bases). CDR1 is LNHNV and CDR2 is YYDKDF in the germline V gene (reference sequence). V was pared by 5 bases and J by 6 bases, with 7 bases between. This CDR3 contains 12 residues. The CDR3 DNA is TGTGCCACCAGCGTAGGGGCCGGGGAGCTGTTTTTT. Translation: CATSVGAGELFF. The full variable domain, with the rest looked up from reference TRBV15 and TRBJ2-2, is DAMVIQNPRYQVTQFGKPVTLSCSQTLNHNVMYWYQQKSSQAPKLLFHYYDKDFNNEADTPDNFQSRRPNTSFCFLDIRSPGLGDTAMYLCATSVGAGELFFGEGSRLTVL.

The chain links TRBV15 to TRBJ2-4, with TRBD1 identical over 10 bases. Germline V gives CDR1 LNHNV, CDR2 YYDKDF (reference sequence). The CDR3 contains 16 residues. V lost 6 bases to trimming and J lost 4 bases; unmatched junction nucleotides: 9. The CDR3: CATSHRQGAQKNIQYF. CDR3 DNA: TGTGCCACCAGTCATCGACAGGGGGCCCAAAAAAACATTCAGTACTTC.

This rearrangement joins TRBV12-3 or TRBV12-4 to TRBJ1-2; D uncertain. This CDR3 region has 16 residues. V was pared by 3 bases and J by 4 bases, with 18 bases between. CDR3 in amino acids: CASSFFRASEGYGYTF. CDR3 sequence (DNA): TGTGCCAGCAGTTTCTTCCGGGCCTCGGAGGGCTATGGCTACACCTTC.

This chain connects TRBV7-9 to TRBJ2-6; D is perhaps TRBD2 (6 bases). CDR3 length: 15 residues. Germline CDR1 is SEHNR and CDR2 is FQNEAQ (reference sequence). Trimming stripped 8 bases from V and 0 bases from J, with 11 bases between. The CDR3 sequence: CASAGTPSGANVLTF. DNA for the CDR3: TGTGCCAGCGCGGGAACCCCCTCTGGGGCCAACGTCCTGACTTTC. The full variable domain, rest sourced from reference TRBV7-9 and TRBJ2-6, is DTGVSQNPRHKITKRGQNVTFRCDPISEHNRLYWYRQTLGQGPEFLTYFQNEAQLEKSRLLSDRFSAERPKGSFSTLEIQRTEQGDSAMYLCASAGTPSGANVLTFGAGSRLTVL.

This clonotype was picked up a small number of times. This chain uses TRBV19 with TRBJ2-1, with D possibly being TRBD1 (6 bases). Germline V lookup: CDR1 LNHDA, CDR2 SQIVND (reference sequence). The CDR3 contains 13 residues. The ends were cut back, 3 bases at V and 10 bases at J, with 13 bases in the middle. CDR3: CASSIPPGTEQFF. In DNA, the CDR3 is TGTGCCAGTAGTATCCCCCCCGGGACAGAGCAGTTCTTC.

The V gene is TRBV5-1, the J gene TRBJ2-1; 14 bases fit TRBD2. The trim removed 4 bases at V and 6 bases at J, leaving 3 bases unmatched. The CDR3 length is 15 residues. Germline assignment: CDR1 SGHRS and CDR2 YFSETQ. CDR3 residues: CASSHGLAGGNEQFF. Written as DNA, the CDR3 is TGCGCCAGCAGCCATGGACTAGCGGGAGGCAATGAGCAGTTCTTC.

The rearrangement joins TRBV7-9 to TRBJ1-1; TRBD1 might be the D (5 bases). The ends were cut back, 1 base at V and 5 bases at J, with 20 bases in the middle. This CDR3 comprises 17 residues. In germline, CDR1 is SEHNR, CDR2 FQNEAQ (reference sequence). The chain's CDR3 is CASSLGQGIFKGTEAFF. CDR3 coding DNA: TGTGCCAGCAGCTTAGGCCAGGGAATATTTAAGGGAACTGAAGCTTTCTTT.

The V call is TRBV12-3 or TRBV12-4, the J call TRBJ2-2, with 8 nucleotides matching TRBD1. This CDR3 spans 14 amino acids. The V segment lost 5 bases and the J segment 6 bases; nucleotides outside the gene matches: 5. CDR3 DNA: TGTGCCAGCAGTGTGGACAGGGAAGCCGGGGAGCTGTTTTTT. Its translation is CASSVDREAGELFF.

The genes are TRBV5-1 and TRBJ2-2; possible D gene TRBD1, 6 bases. Trimming took 4 bases from V and 1 from J, leaving 11 bases between them. Germline V gives CDR1 SGHRS, CDR2 YFSETQ. The CDR3 contains 15 residues. CDR3 sequence reads: CASSQKTGNTGELFF. For the CDR3, the DNA is TGCGCCAGCAGCCAAAAGACAGGGAACACCGGGGAGCTGTTTTTT.